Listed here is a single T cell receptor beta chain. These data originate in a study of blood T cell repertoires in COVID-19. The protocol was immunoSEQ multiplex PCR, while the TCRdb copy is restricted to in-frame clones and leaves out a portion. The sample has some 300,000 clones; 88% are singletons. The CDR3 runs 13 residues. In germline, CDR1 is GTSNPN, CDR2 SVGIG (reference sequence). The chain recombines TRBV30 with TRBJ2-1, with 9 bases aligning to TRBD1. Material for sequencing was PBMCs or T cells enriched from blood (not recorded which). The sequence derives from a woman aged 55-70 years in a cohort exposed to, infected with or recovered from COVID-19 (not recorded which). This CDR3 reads CAATGQGLNEQFF. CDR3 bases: TGTGCGGCGACGGGACAGGGTCTCAATGAGCAGTTCTTC. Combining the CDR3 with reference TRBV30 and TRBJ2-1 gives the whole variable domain SQTIHQWPATLVQPVGSPLSLECTVEGTSNPNLYWYRQAAGRGLQLLFYSVGIGQISSEVPQNLSASRPQDRQFILSSKKLLLSDSGFYLCAATGQGLNEQFFGPGTRLTVL.